The 25 T cell receptor beta chains listed next were all sequenced from one sample in a study of blood T cell repertoires in COVID-19. Repertoires were generated with immunoSEQ multiplex PCR, while TCRdb's copy carries only in-frame clones and drops some. The data contain roughly 150,000 clones, around 80% of them singletons. The specimen sequenced was PBMCs or T cells enriched from blood (not recorded which). The receptors come from a man in his forties who had recovered from COVID-19.

The chain combines TRBV10-3 with TRBJ1-1, with 7 bases lining up with TRBD1. With 3 bases clipped from V and 5 bases from J, the junction kept 6 bases outside the gene matches. Germline V gene sequence: CDR1 ENHRY, CDR2 SYGVKD. CDR3 size: 14 residues. The CDR3 bases are TGTGCCATCAGTGATCACGGACAGGAAACTGAAGCTTTCTTT. This codes for CAISDHGQETEAFF.

The chain has TRBV4-1 and TRBJ1-1; 8 bases are a match to TRBD1. Looked up from germline, CDR1 is MGHRA and CDR2 is YSYEKL. Trimming cost V 3 bases and J 6 bases; bases outside gene matches: 12. The CDR3 totals 16 residues. The CDR3 DNA reads TGCGCCAGCAGCCATACCTGGGGGGGACAGGTCGCTGAAGCTTTCTTT. This gives the protein CASSHTWGGQVAEAFF.

This clone was detected ten times or more. This rearrangement joins TRBV6-5 to TRBJ2-5; the D gene is possibly TRBD2 (5 bases). V dropped 9 bases and J dropped 0 bases, with 8 bases sitting between them. The CDR3 extends over 12 amino acids. Germline CDR1 MNHEY, CDR2 SVGAGI. The CDR3 protein is CASEGNQETQYF. The CDR3, as DNA: TGTGCCAGTGAGGGAAACCAAGAGACCCAGTACTTC.

This clone was recorded only once. The chain combines TRBV5-1 with TRBJ1-1, with TRBD1 matching 7 bases. The V segment lost 4 bases and the J segment 5 bases; nucleotides outside the gene matches: 8. There are 14 residues in the CDR3. Germline loops: CDR1 SGHRS, CDR2 YFSETQ. CDR3 sequence: CASSTDRYGTEAFF. Written as DNA, the CDR3 is TGCGCCAGCAGCACGGACAGGTATGGAACTGAAGCTTTCTTT.

This clone was counted a few times. The chain uses TRBV5-1 and TRBJ1-2; D possibly corresponds to TRBD1 (6 bases). CDR3 size: 15 residues. Looked up from germline, CDR1 is SGHRS and CDR2 is YFSETQ. V was pared by 4 bases and J by 7 bases, with 20 bases between. CDR3 region: CASSAARGQTSGYTF. The CDR3 DNA follows: TGCGCCAGCAGCGCGGCCAGGGGCCAGACCAGTGGCTACACCTTC.

The chain combines TRBV28 with TRBJ1-1; 10 positions match TRBD1. CDR1 is MDHEN, CDR2 SYDVKM, per germline. V shed 6 bases and J 11 bases; nucleotides not matched to a gene: 9. CDR3 length equals 13 residues. The CDR3 here is CASSETGGERAFF. CDR3 DNA: TGTGCCAGCAGCGAGACAGGGGGCGAAAGGGCTTTCTTT. Full variable domain (rest looked up from reference TRBV28 and TRBJ1-1): DVKVTQSSRYLVKRTGEKVFLECVQDMDHENMFWYRQDPGLGLRLIYFSYDVKMKEKGDIPEGYSVSREKKERFSLILESASTNQTSMYLCASSETGGERAFFGQGTRLTVV.

The CDR3 loop reads CASSLALGQVLRSGNTIYF. CDR3 DNA: TGTGCCAGCAGCTTAGCGTTAGGACAGGTTCTTCGCTCTGGAAACACCATATATTTT. The rearrangement links TRBV7-6 to TRBJ1-3, with TRBD1 matching over 7 bases. This CDR3 has 19 residues. Germline values: CDR1 SGHVS, CDR2 FNYEAQ. Unmatched junction bases numbered 11, after V lost 0 bases and J lost 0 bases.

This chain uses TRBV12-5 with TRBJ2-1; TRBD1 aligns across 9 bases. Germline V gives CDR1 LGHNT, CDR2 FRNRAP. The CDR3 is 15 residues long. The junction had 5 bases not matched to a gene; V was cut back by 4 bases and J by 4 bases. The CDR3 coding sequence is TGTGCTAGTGGTTCGGGACAGGGAGAATACAATGAGCAGTTCTTC. Protein product: CASGSGQGEYNEQFF.

V usage is TRBV5-4 and J usage is TRBJ2-1; tentative D call: TRBD2 (5 bases). Germline CDR1 reads SGHNT; CDR2 reads YYREEE (reference sequence). V lost 3 bases, J lost 10 bases, and 17 bases lay in between. CDR3 length: 14 amino acids. The CDR3 DNA follows: TGTGCCAGCAGCTCAGGAGGTCGCGAACGGGAGCAGTTCTTC. Amino acid sequence: CASSSGGREREQFF.

This chain uses TRBV5-1 with TRBJ2-3, with 7 nucleotides matching TRBD2. This CDR3 contains 15 residues. Trimming took 0 bases from V and 3 from J; bases not matched to a gene: 4. Germline lookup yields CDR1 SGHRS and CDR2 YFSETQ. The CDR3 loop reads CASSLDGGSTDTQYF. The CDR3 DNA reads as TGCGCCAGCAGCTTGGACGGGGGGTCTACAGATACGCAGTATTTT.

This chain's CDR3 is CASSLGPAGAIYEQYF. The CDR3 DNA follows: TGCGCCAGCAGCTTGGGACCAGCGGGGGCAATCTACGAGCAGTACTTC. The gene calls are TRBV5-1 and TRBJ2-7, with 8 bases lining up with TRBD2. The CDR3 is 16 residues long. Germline V gene lookup returns CDR1 SGHRS and CDR2 YFSETQ. J lost 3 bases, V lost 0 bases, and 8 bases had no gene match.

The J gene is TRBJ2-7, the V gene TRBV10-3; 7 bases are shared with TRBD1. The CDR3 spans 13 residues. Germline-derived CDR1 and CDR2 are ENHRY and SYGVKD. Unmatched junction bases numbered 7, after V lost 6 bases and J lost 5 bases. CDR3 in amino acids: CAISPGTGDEQYV. As DNA, the CDR3 is TGTGCCATCAGCCCTGGAACAGGGGACGAGCAGTACGTC.

Here the CDR3 reads CASSLGRGFGGYTF. The CDR3, as DNA: TGTGCCAGCAGCTTGGGCAGGGGGTTCGGAGGCTACACCTTC. The chain carries TRBV5-4 and TRBJ1-2, with 7 bases fitting TRBD1. This CDR3 has 14 residues. Germline lookup yields CDR1 SGHNT and CDR2 YYREEE (reference sequence). V shed 0 bases and J 8 bases; nucleotides not matched to a gene: 7.

This clone was picked up a small number of times. The chain joins TRBV27 to TRBJ2-1; 9 positions match TRBD1. Trimming at V came to 6 bases and at J to 14 bases, leaving 17 bases not matched to a gene. Per germline, CDR1 MNHEY and CDR2 SMNVEV (reference sequence). The CDR3 totals 15 residues. The CDR3, as DNA: TGTGCCAGCAGACCAAAGACAGGGGGGTTGGGTGGGGAGTTCTTC. As protein: CASRPKTGGLGGEFF.

The CDR3 nucleotides read TGTGCCAGCGGTCGCGGGGGGGGCACAGATACGCAGTATTTT. Its translation: CASGRGGGTDTQYF. This chain joins TRBV9 and TRBJ2-3; TRBD2 matches at 9 bases. V shed 7 bases, J shed 1 base, and the junction held 4 bases outside the gene matches. CDR1 is SGDLS and CDR2 is YYNGEE in the germline V gene. The CDR3 runs to 14 residues.

The chain is built from TRBV3-1 (or the pseudogene TRBV3-2) and TRBJ1-1, with 8 bases aligning to TRBD1. Trimming at V came to 4 bases and at J to 4 bases, leaving 17 bases not matched to a gene. This CDR3 spans 18 amino acids. In germline, CDR1 is LGHDT, CDR2 YNNKEL (reference sequence). Here the CDR3 DNA reads TGTGCCAGCAGCCCAGGGGGTCAGGGGGCTGGCATGAGCACTGAAGCTTTCTTT. Its protein is CASSPGGQGAGMSTEAFF.

This chain uses TRBV7-3 with TRBJ2-3; D is unclear. The CDR3 consists of 14 residues. The germline V gene has CDR1 SGHTA and CDR2 FQGTGA. V was shortened by 2 bases and J by 4 bases, with 10 bases between the two germline ends. The CDR3 DNA reads as TGTGCCAGCAGCTTATTCGGTCCGTCAGATACGCAGTATTTT. Translated, it gives CASSLFGPSDTQYF.

The chain links TRBV3-1 (or the pseudogene TRBV3-2) to TRBJ2-1, with a weak D call TRBD2 (5 bases). The CDR3 runs to 17 residues. Germline V gene lookup returns CDR1 LGHDT and CDR2 YNNKEL (reference sequence). V was clipped by 0 bases and J by 4 bases, with 16 bases between them. CDR3 amino acids: CASSQDYGRRSYNEQFF. CDR3 DNA: TGTGCCAGCAGCCAAGATTATGGGAGAAGGTCGTACAATGAGCAGTTCTTC.

V gene TRBV10-2 combines with J gene TRBJ2-1; D is undetermined. The germline V and J ends were trimmed by 6 bases and 8 bases, with 11 bases remaining between them. In germline, CDR1 is WSHSY, CDR2 SAAADI. CDR3 size: 12 residues. CDR3 sequence: CASRWSVDEQFF. In DNA form, the CDR3 reads TGCGCCAGCAGGTGGTCAGTCGATGAGCAGTTCTTC.

The rearrangement joins TRBV5-4 to TRBJ1-2; D uncertain. The germline V gene encodes CDR1 SGHNT and CDR2 YYREEE (reference sequence). The V end lost 0 bases, the J end lost 8 bases, and 8 bases lay between the germline ends. The CDR3 extends over 12 amino acids. Here the CDR3 reads CASSLAGNGYTF. DNA for the CDR3: TGTGCCAGCAGCTTGGCCGGGAACGGCTACACCTTC.

The CDR3 loop is CASSFQQGVLTGELFF. As DNA, the CDR3 is TGTGCCAGCAGCTTCCAACAGGGGGTATTGACCGGGGAGCTGTTTTTT. The chain joins TRBV5-5 to TRBJ2-2; 8 positions agree with TRBD1. CDR3 size: 16 residues. Trimming at V came to 2 bases and at J to 5 bases, leaving 8 bases not matched to a gene. Germline V gene sequence: CDR1 SGHKS, CDR2 YYEKEE (reference sequence).

In this sample, this clone turned up once. The gene calls are TRBV24-1 and TRBJ2-1, with 10 bases matching TRBD2. The J segment lost 10 bases and the V segment lost 7 bases, leaving 6 bases of the junction unmatched. CDR1 and CDR2 from the germline V gene are KGHDR and SFDVKD. The length of the CDR3 is 13 residues. The CDR3 nucleotides are TGTGCCACCAGGAGCGGGGGGGCGCAGGAGCAGTTCTTC. Translated, it gives CATRSGGAQEQFF.

The V gene is TRBV6-1, the J gene TRBJ2-7; possible D gene TRBD2, 5 bases. The CDR3 has 11 residues. Germline V gene sequence: CDR1 MNHNS, CDR2 SASEGT. Trimming cost V 2 bases and J 7 bases, with 6 bases left between them. The CDR3 DNA reads as TGTGCCAGCAGTGAATGGAGGGAGCAGTACGTC. It yields the protein CASSEWREQYV.

V is TRBV4-1 and J is TRBJ2-5, with 9 bases lining up with TRBD2. The CDR3 is 17 residues long. Germline V gene lookup returns CDR1 MGHRA and CDR2 YSYEKL. The ends lost 3 bases at V and 0 bases at J; junction bases unmatched: 8. CDR3 in DNA: TGCGCCAGCAGCCAGGGCGGGAGGGCGCTGTACCAAGAGACCCAGTACTTC. This sequence encodes CASSQGGRALYQETQYF.

The chain recombines TRBV6-2 or TRBV6-3 with TRBJ2-7; perhaps TRBD2 as D (5 bases). The CDR3 loop spans 14 amino acids. Deletions cut 1 base from V and 5 bases from J, with 12 bases between. Germline lookup yields CDR1 MNHEY and CDR2 SVGEGT. The CDR3: CASSYFLERNEQYF. The CDR3 DNA sequence: TGTGCCAGCAGTTACTTCCTGGAGCGGAACGAGCAGTACTTC.